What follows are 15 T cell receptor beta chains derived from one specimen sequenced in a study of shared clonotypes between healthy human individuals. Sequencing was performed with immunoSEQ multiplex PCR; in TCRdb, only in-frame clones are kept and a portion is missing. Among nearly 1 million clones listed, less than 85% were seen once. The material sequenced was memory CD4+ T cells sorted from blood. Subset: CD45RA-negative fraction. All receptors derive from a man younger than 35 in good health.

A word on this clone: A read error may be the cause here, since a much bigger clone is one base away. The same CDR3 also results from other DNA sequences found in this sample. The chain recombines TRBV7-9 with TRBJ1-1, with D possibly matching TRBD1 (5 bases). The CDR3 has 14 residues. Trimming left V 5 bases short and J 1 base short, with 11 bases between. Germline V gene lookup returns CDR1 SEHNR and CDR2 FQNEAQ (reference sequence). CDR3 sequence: CASSLGTANTEAFF. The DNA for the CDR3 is TGTGCCAGCAGCCTCGGGACGGCGAACACTGAAGCTTTCTTT.

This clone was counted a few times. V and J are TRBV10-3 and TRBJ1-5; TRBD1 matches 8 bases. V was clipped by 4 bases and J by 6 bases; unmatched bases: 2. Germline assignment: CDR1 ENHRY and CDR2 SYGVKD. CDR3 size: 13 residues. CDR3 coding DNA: TGTGCCATCAGTGGCAGGGGGCCTCAGCCCCAGCATTTT. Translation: CAISGRGPQPQHF.

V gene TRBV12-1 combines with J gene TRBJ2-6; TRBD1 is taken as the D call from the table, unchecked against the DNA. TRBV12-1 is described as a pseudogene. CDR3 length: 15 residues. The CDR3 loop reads CASSIGQSRANVLTF. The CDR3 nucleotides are TGTGCCAGCAGCATAGGACAAAGTCGGGCCAACGTCCTGACTTTC.

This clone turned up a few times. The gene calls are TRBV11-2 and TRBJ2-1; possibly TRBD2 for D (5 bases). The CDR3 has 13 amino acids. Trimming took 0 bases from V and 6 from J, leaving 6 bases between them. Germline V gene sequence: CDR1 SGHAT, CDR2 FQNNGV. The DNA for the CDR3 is TGTGCCAGCAGCTTAGATCTAGCCAATGAGCAGTTCTTC. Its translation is CASSLDLANEQFF.

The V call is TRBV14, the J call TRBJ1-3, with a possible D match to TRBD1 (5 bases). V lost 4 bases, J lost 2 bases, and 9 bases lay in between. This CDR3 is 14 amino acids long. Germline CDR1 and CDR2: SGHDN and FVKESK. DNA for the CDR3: TGTGCCAGCAGCCCGGGGGTAGCTGGAAACACCATATATTTT. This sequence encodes CASSPGVAGNTIYF.

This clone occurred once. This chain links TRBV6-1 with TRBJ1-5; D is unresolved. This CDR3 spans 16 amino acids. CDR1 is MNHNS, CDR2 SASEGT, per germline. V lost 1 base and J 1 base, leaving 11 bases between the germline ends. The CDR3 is CASSEGSVGSNQPQHF. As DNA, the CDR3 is TGTGCCAGCAGTGAAGGATCCGTGGGGAGCAATCAGCCCCAGCATTTT.

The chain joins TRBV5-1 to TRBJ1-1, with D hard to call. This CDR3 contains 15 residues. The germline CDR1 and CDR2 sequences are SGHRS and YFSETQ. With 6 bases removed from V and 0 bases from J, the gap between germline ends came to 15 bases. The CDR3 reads CASNTLVSMNTEAFF. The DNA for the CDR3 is TGCGCCAGCAACACTCTCGTCAGTATGAACACTGAAGCTTTCTTT.

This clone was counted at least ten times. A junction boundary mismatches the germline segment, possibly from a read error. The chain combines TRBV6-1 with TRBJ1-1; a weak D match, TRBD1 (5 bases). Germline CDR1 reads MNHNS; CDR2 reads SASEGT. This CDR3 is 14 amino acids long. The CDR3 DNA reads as TGTGCCAGCAGTTTGGGGGGTATGAAGACTGAAGCTTTCTTT. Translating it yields CASSLGGMKTEAFF.

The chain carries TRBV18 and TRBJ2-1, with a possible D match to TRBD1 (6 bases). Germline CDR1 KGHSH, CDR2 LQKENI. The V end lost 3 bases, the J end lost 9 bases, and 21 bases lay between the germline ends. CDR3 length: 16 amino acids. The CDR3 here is CASSPPATGLSGEQFF. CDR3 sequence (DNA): TGTGCCAGCTCACCCCCCGCGACAGGCCTCAGTGGTGAGCAGTTCTTC. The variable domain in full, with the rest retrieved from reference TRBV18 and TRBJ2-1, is NAGVMQNPRHLVRRRGQEARLRCSPMKGHSHVYWYRQLPEEGLKFMVYLQKENIIDESGMPKERFSAEFPKEGPSILRIQQVVRGDSAAYFCASSPPATGLSGEQFFGPGTRLTVL.

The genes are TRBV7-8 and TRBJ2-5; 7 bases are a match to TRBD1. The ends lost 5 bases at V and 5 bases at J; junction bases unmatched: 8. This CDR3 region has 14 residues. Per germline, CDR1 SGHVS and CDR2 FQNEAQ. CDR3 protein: CASSPRQGRETQYF. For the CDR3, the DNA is TGTGCCAGCAGCCCAAGACAGGGAAGGGAGACCCAGTACTTC.

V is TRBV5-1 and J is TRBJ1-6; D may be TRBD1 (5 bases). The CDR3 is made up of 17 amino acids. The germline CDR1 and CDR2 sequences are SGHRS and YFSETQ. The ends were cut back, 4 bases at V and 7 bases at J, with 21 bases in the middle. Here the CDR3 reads CASSLGTALRGNSPLHF. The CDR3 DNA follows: TGCGCCAGCAGCCTCGGGACCGCTTTGAGAGGAAATTCACCCCTCCACTTT.

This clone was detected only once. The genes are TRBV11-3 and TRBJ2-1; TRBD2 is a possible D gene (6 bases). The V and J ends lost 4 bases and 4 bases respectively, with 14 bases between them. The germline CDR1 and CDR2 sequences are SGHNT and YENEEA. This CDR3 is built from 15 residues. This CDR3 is CASSSHSGPYNEQFF. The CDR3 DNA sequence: TGTGCCAGCAGCTCCCATAGCGGCCCTTACAATGAGCAGTTCTTC.

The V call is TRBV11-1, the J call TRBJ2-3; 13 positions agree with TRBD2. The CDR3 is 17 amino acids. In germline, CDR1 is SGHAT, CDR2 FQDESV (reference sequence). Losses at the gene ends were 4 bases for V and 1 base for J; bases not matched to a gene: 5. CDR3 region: CASSSEGTSGGTDTQYF. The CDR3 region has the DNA TGTGCCAGCAGCTCGGAGGGGACTAGCGGGGGCACAGATACGCAGTATTTT.

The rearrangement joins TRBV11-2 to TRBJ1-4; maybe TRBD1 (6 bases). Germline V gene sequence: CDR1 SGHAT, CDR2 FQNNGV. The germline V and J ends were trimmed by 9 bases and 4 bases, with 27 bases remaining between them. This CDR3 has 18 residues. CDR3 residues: CASNRPAGEQGFNEKLFF. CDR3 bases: TGTGCCAGTAACCGTCCAGCCGGGGAGCAGGGGTTTAATGAAAAACTGTTTTTT.

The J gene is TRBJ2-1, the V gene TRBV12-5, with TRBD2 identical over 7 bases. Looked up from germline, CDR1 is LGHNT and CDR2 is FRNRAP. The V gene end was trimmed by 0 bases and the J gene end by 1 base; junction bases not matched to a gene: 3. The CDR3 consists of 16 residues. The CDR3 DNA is TGTGCTAGTGGTTTGGTACTGGGGGGGTCCTACAATGAGCAGTTCTTC. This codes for CASGLVLGGSYNEQFF. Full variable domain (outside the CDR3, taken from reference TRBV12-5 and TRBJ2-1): DARVTQTPRHKVTEMGQEVTMRCQPILGHNTVFWYRQTMMQGLELLAYFRNRAPLDDSGMPKDRFSAEMPDATLATLKIQPSEPRDSAVYFCASGLVLGGSYNEQFFGPGTRLTVL.